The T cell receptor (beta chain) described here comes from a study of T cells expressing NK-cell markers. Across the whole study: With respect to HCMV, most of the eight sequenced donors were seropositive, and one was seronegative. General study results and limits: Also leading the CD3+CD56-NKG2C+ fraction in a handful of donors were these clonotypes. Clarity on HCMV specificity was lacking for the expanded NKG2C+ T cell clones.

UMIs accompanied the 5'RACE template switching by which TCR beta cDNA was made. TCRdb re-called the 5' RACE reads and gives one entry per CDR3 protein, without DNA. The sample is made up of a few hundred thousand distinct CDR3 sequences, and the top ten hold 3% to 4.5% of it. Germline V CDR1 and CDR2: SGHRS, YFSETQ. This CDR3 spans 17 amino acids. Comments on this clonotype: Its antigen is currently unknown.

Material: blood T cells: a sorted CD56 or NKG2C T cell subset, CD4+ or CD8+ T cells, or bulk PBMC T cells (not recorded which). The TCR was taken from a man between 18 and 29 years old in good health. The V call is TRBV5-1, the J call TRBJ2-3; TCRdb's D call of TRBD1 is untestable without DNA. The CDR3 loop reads CASSPAHRGDYTDTQYF.